The T cell receptor beta chain under discussion was sequenced for a study of T-cell reconstitution after alpha-beta-depleted transplantation in children. This clonotype was counted only a few times. Unique molecular identifiers were built into the TCRbeta library. TCRdb reprocessed the PCR reads with MiXCR, giving one entry per CDR3 protein. The table lists 500,000 or so distinct CDR3 sequences, approximately 30% of them singletons. The CDR3 length is 16 residues. Trimming cost V 0 bases and J 14 bases, with 23 bases left between them. Germline loops: CDR1 DFQATT, CDR2 SNEGSKA (reference sequence). The chain carries TRBV20-1 and TRBJ1-6; no definite D call. Sequenced material: PBMCs from the stem cell graft donor, taken from the stem cell graft. This sequence originates from a human donor who donated a stem cell graft to a child with aplastic anemia. CDR3 DNA sequence: TGCAGTGCTAGAGATCCTAAGGGCGGGTCACTGTCGGCCCTCCACTTT. Its protein product is CSARDPKGGSLSALHF.